Listed here are 10 T cell receptor beta chains from one sample, sequenced in a study of T cell clonality in common variable immunodeficiency. The method was immunoSEQ multiplex PCR; TCRdb's version includes in-frame clones alone and lacks a portion of them. Recorded here are 40,000 to 45,000 clones, with no singletons, and the ten leading clones hold about 3%. Specimen: peripheral blood mononuclear cells. The receptor set was obtained from a person aged 18 to 69 in good health.

This clone was seen many times. The read comes to an end 3 residues before the CDR3 does, leaving the germline J gene to fill in the end. J is TRBJ2-7 and V is TRBV20-1, with 9 bases lining up with TRBD2. V shed 6 bases and J 1 base; nucleotides not matched to a gene: 7. The CDR3 length is 14 residues. CDR1 DFQATT and CDR2 SNEGSKA come from the germline V gene (reference sequence). CDR3 DNA (partial): TGCAGTGCCACCCCGACTAGCGGATCCTACGAG. It is translated as CSATPTSGSYE. The CDR3 reads in full as CSATPTSGSYEQYF.

This clone was counted between two and nine times. The observed sequence ends 3 residues before the CDR3 terminus, with the missing tail filled in from the germline J gene. V and J are TRBV5-1 and TRBJ2-5, with TRBD1 identical over 7 bases. Trimming at V came to 4 bases and at J to 6 bases, leaving 12 bases not matched to a gene. Germline loops: CDR1 SGHRS, CDR2 YFSETQ. The CDR3 has 15 residues. The CDR3 reads CASSPTPDRVQTQYF. The CDR3 DNA, read in part, is TGCGCCAGCAGCCCAACCCCAGACAGGGTTCAGACC.

For this clone: The read ends 3 residues shy of where the CDR3 ends; the end is completed using the germline J gene. This rearrangement joins TRBV2 to TRBJ2-7, with TRBD1 matching 7 bases. Looked up from germline, CDR1 is SNHLY and CDR2 is FYNNEI. Trimming removed 2 bases from V and 0 bases from J; junction bases left unmatched: 13. CDR3 length: 18 amino acids. The CDR3 protein is CASSERAAQGLSSYEQYF. CDR3 DNA, as far as it was read: TGTGCCAGCAGTGAAAGGGCCGCACAGGGGTTGAGCTCCTACGAG.

This clone was counted at least ten times. The CDR3 end is not reached by the read, which stops 3 residues before it; the germline J gene fills it in. The gene calls are TRBV19 and TRBJ1-6; D is unclear. CDR3 length: 12 residues. Deletions cut 5 bases from V and 10 bases from J, with 9 bases between. Germline V gene data show CDR1 as LNHDA and CDR2 as SQIVND (reference sequence). CDR3 DNA (partial): TGTGCCAGTAGTTATGGAGGGTCACCC. Its translation is CASSYGGSP. The full CDR3 sequence reads CASSYGGSPLHF.

There are many counts of this clone. The read terminates 3 residues before the CDR3 end, so the remaining end is supplied by the germline J gene. The J gene is TRBJ1-5, the V gene TRBV19; 8 bases line up with TRBD1. In germline, CDR1 is LNHDA, CDR2 SQIVND (reference sequence). The CDR3 runs 15 residues. V dropped 1 base and J dropped 4; count of bases not matched to a gene: 3. CDR3 loop: CASSIGGTGNQPQHF. Incomplete CDR3 DNA: TGTGCCAGTAGTATAGGTGGGACAGGTAATCAGCCC.

This clone was recorded at least ten times. The read gets to within 3 residues of the CDR3 end, and the germline J gene fills in the rest. The rearrangement links TRBV5-1 to TRBJ2-7; 8 bases map to TRBD1. The V segment lost 5 bases and the J segment 2 bases; nucleotides outside the gene matches: 9. Germline CDR1 reads SGHRS; CDR2 reads YFSETQ. The CDR3 has 15 amino acids. Partial CDR3 DNA: TGCGCCAGCAGTTTCAGGACAGGGCGAGCCTACGAG. This translates into CASSFRTGRAYE. The complete CDR3 sequence is CASSFRTGRAYEQYF. The full variable domain, rest sourced from reference TRBV5-1 and TRBJ2-7, is KAGVTQTPRYLIKTRGQQVTLSCSPISGHRSVSWYQQTPGQGLQFLFEYFSETQRNKGNFPGRFSGRQFSNSRSEMNVSTLELGDSALYLCASSFRTGRAYEQYFGPGTRLTVT.

In this sample, this clone turned up many times. The read finishes 3 residues shy of the CDR3 end, and the germline J gene is used to complete it. The V and J genes are TRBV7-6 and TRBJ1-5; the D gene is possibly TRBD1 (6 bases). Trimming stripped 1 base from V and 5 bases from J, with 12 bases between. This CDR3 is 15 amino acids long. Germline values: CDR1 SGHVS, CDR2 FNYEAQ. CDR3 protein: CASSLGQGWDQPQHF. The DNA read from the CDR3 is TGTGCCAGCAGCTTAGGCCAGGGGTGGGATCAGCCC.

About this clone itself: The read terminates 3 residues ahead of where the CDR3 ends, so the germline J gene completes it. The V call is TRBV5-1, the J call TRBJ2-3; perhaps TRBD2 as D (5 bases). Trimming took 0 bases from V and 0 from J, leaving 8 bases between them. This CDR3 is 15 amino acids long. Germline V CDR1 and CDR2: SGHRS, YFSETQ. The CDR3 bases that were read are TGCGCCAGCAGCTTGGGAGCGGCCAGCACAGATACG. Residues: CASSLGAASTDT. The full CDR3 is CASSLGAASTDTQYF.

In its sample, this clone was seen many times. The read is 3 residues too short to cover the CDR3 end, so that end is filled in from the germline J gene. This chain joins TRBV20-1 and TRBJ1-2; D may be TRBD1 (5 bases). The germline V gene has CDR1 DFQATT and CDR2 SNEGSKA (reference sequence). CDR3 size: 13 residues. The V and J ends lost 1 base and 2 bases respectively, with 8 bases between them. The CDR3 loop is CSARGRQNYGYTF. Partial CDR3 DNA: TGCAGTGCTAGAGGACGACAGAACTATGGC.

In its sample, this clone was seen many times. The read stops 3 residues short of the end of the CDR3; the missing end is completed from the germline J gene. The chain links TRBV12-3 or TRBV12-4 to TRBJ2-3; D perhaps matches TRBD2 (6 bases). Trimming left V 5 bases short and J 2 bases short, with 14 bases between. The CDR3 is 15 residues long. CDR3 sequence reads: CASSAAGTYTDTQYF. The covered CDR3 bases are TGTGCCAGCAGTGCCGCGGGGACGTACACAGATACG.